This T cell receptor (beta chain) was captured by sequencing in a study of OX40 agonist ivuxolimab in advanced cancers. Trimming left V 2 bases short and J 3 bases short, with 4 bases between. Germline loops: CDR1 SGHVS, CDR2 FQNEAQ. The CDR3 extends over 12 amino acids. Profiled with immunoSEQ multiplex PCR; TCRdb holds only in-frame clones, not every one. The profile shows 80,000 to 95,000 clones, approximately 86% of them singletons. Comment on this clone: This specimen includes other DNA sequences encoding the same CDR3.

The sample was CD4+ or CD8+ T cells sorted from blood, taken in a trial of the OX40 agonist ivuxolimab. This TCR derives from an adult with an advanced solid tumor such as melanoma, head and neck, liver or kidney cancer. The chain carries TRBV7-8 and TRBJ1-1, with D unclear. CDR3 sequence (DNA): TGTGCCAGCAGCTTATTTGACACTGAAGCTTTCTTT. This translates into CASSLFDTEAFF.